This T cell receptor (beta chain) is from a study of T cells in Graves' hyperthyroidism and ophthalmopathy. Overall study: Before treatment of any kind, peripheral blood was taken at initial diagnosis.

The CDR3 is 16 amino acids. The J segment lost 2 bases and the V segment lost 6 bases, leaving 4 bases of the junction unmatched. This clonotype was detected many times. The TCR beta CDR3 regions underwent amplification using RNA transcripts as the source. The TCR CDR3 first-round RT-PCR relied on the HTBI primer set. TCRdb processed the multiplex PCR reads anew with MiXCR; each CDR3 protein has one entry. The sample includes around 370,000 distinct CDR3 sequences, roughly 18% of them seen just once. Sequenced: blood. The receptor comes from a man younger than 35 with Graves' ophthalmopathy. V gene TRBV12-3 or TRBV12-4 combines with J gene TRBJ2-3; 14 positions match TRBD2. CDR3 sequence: CASSGTSGGSTDTQYF. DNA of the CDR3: TGTGCCAGCAGCGGGACTAGCGGGGGTTCCACAGATACGCAGTATTTT.